These 3 T cell receptor beta chains originate from one sample sequenced in a study of blood T cell repertoires in COVID-19. Assay used: immunoSEQ multiplex PCR; TCRdb lists only in-frame clones, some missing. Altogether more than 95,000 clones are present, approximately 84% being singletons, with the ten largest covering approximately 7.6%. Sequencing input: peripheral blood. The receptors come from a man in his 70s with active or convalescent COVID-19.

In its sample, this clone was seen a few times. The J gene is TRBJ2-1, the V gene TRBV6-5; 7 bases map to TRBD1. The CDR3 contains 13 residues. Germline values: CDR1 MNHEY, CDR2 SVGAGI. The V and J ends lost 6 bases and 4 bases, in that order; junction bases with no gene match: 3. For the CDR3, the DNA is TGTGCCAGCAGGTGGGGACAGTACAATGAGCAGTTCTTC. It encodes CASRWGQYNEQFF.

The chain couples TRBV3-1 (or the pseudogene TRBV3-2) to TRBJ2-5; possible D gene TRBD2, 7 bases. V was shortened by 2 bases and J by 1 base, with 11 bases between the two germline ends. Germline V lookup: CDR1 LGHDT, CDR2 YNNKEL (reference sequence). The CDR3 spans 15 residues. The CDR3 nucleotides read TGTGCCAGCAGCCAAAGGGGGGGGGTCCAAGAGACCCAGTACTTC. Protein product: CASSQRGGVQETQYF.

The V and J genes are TRBV5-1 and TRBJ2-2; 8 bases match TRBD1. The CDR3 totals 15 residues. Germline lookup yields CDR1 SGHRS and CDR2 YFSETQ. V was pared by 6 bases and J by 2 bases, with 6 bases of the junction left unmatched. The CDR3 DNA sequence: TGCGCCAGCAAGAGGACAGGGTCTAACACCGGGGAGCTGTTTTTT. Protein: CASKRTGSNTGELFF. Based on the CDR3 plus reference TRBV5-1 and TRBJ2-2, the full variable domain is KAGVTQTPRYLIKTRGQQVTLSCSPISGHRSVSWYQQTPGQGLQFLFEYFSETQRNKGNFPGRFSGRQFSNSRSEMNVSTLELGDSALYLCASKRTGSNTGELFFGEGSRLTVL.